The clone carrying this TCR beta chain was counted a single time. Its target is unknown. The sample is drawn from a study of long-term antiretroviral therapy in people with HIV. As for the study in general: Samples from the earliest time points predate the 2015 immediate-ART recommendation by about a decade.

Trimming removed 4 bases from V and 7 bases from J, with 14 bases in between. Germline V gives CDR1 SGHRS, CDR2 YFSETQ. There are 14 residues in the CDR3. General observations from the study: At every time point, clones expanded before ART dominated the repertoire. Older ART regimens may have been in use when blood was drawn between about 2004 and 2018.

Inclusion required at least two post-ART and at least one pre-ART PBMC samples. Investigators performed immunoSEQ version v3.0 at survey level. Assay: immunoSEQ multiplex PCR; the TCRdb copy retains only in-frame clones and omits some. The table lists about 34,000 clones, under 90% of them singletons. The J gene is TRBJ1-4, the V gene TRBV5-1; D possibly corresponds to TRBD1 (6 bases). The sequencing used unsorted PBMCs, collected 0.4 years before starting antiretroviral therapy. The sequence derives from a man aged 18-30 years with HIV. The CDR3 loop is CASSGGDIFEKLFF. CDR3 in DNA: TGCGCCAGCAGCGGGGGGGACATTTTTGAAAAACTGTTTTTT.